These 23 T cell receptor beta chains originate from one sample sequenced in a study of T cells after yellow fever vaccination. TCRdb independently ran MiXCR on the 5' RACE reads; one entry per CDR3 protein. The sample holds around 250,000 distinct CDR3 sequences, 6% to 7.5% seen once. Specimen: CD4+ T cells sorted from PBMCs, collected 15 days after the yellow fever booster vaccination. Source of these receptors: a man in his thirties or forties who received the YFV17D yellow fever vaccine.

The chain couples TRBV10-1 to TRBJ2-6, with unresolved D. Trimming shortened V by 8 bases and J by 0 bases, and 14 bases separated the two germline ends. This CDR3 is 16 amino acids long. Looked up from germline, CDR1 is WNHNN and CDR2 is SYGVQD (reference sequence). CDR3 residues: CASPVTPTSGANVLTF. The CDR3 nucleotides read TGCGCCAGCCCCGTGACACCTACCTCTGGGGCCAACGTCCTGACTTTC.

CDR3 loop: CASSRLRAEAFF. The CDR3 region has the DNA TGTGCCAGCAGCAGACTAAGGGCTGAAGCTTTCTTT. This rearrangement joins TRBV12-3 or TRBV12-4 to TRBJ1-1, with D unclear. The V end was cut by 6 bases, the J end by 6 bases, with 11 bases between. There are 12 residues in the CDR3.

In its sample, this clonotype was seen many times. The gene calls are TRBV7-2 and TRBJ2-7, with D tentatively TRBD2 (7 bases). Germline V gene sequence: CDR1 SGHTA, CDR2 FQGNSA. This CDR3 region has 17 residues. V was cut by 1 base and J by 0 bases, with 16 bases left in between. The CDR3 DNA reads as TGTGCCAGCAGCTTAGTGGGGGGGGCCACGAGCTCCTACGAGCAGTACTTC. Its translation is CASSLVGGATSSYEQYF.

This chain uses TRBV7-9 with TRBJ2-1; D is unclear. Germline V lookup: CDR1 SEHNR, CDR2 FQNEAQ (reference sequence). Trimming left V 5 bases short and J 10 bases short, with 18 bases between. CDR3 length: 14 residues. The CDR3 here is CASSPGLTGSEQFF. The CDR3 nucleotides are TGTGCCAGCAGCCCAGGCTTGACTGGTTCCGAGCAGTTCTTC.

This clonotype came up many times. The chain links TRBV7-2 to TRBJ1-1; D possibly corresponds to TRBD1 (5 bases). CDR3 length: 17 residues. CDR1 is SGHTA and CDR2 is FQGNSA in the germline V gene. Trimming left V 4 bases short and J 0 bases short, with 18 bases between. The CDR3 sequence: CASSSPDMGLLNTEAFF. CDR3 DNA: TGTGCCAGCAGCTCCCCGGACATGGGTTTATTGAACACTGAAGCTTTCTTT. Supplemented by reference TRBV7-2 and TRBJ1-1, the full variable domain reads GAGVSQSPSNKVTEKGKDVELRCDPISGHTALYWYRQSLGQGLEFLIYFQGNSAPDKSGLPSDRFSAERTGGSVSTLTIQRTQQEDSAVYLCASSSPDMGLLNTEAFFGQGTRLTVV.

The chain couples TRBV20-1 to TRBJ2-7, with 7 positions matching TRBD1. J lost 2 bases, V lost 3 bases, and 10 bases had no gene match. This CDR3 contains 15 residues. Germline V lookup: CDR1 DFQATT, CDR2 SNEGSKA (reference sequence). The CDR3, as DNA: TGCAGTGCTAGCCTATTATCGGGACAGACCTACGAGCAGTACTTC. Protein sequence: CSASLLSGQTYEQYF.

This clonotype was detected ten times or more. The rearrangement joins TRBV4-2 to TRBJ2-3; TRBD2 matches 11 bases. The CDR3 sequence is 15 residues long. The germline CDR1 and CDR2 sequences are LGHNA and YNFKEQ. V lost 3 bases to trimming and J lost 4 bases; unmatched junction nucleotides: 3. The DNA for the CDR3 is TGTGCCAGCAGCCAGACTAGCGGGAAGGCAGATACGCAGTATTTT. Protein sequence: CASSQTSGKADTQYF.

A few counts support this clonotype. The chain has TRBV5-1 and TRBJ2-5, with TRBD1 as a possible D gene (6 bases). V was pared by 4 bases and J by 3 bases, with 13 bases between. Germline CDR1 SGHRS, CDR2 YFSETQ. The CDR3 is 14 amino acids. The CDR3 bases are TGCGCCAGCAGCATATTATCAGGGGAAGAGACCCAGTACTTC. It codes for CASSILSGEETQYF.

This clonotype was recorded a few times. The chain couples TRBV29-1 to TRBJ2-5; D remains ambiguous. CDR3 size: 14 residues. From germline, CDR1 is SQVTM and CDR2 ANQGSEA. The V and J ends lost 4 bases and 4 bases respectively, with 16 bases between them. The CDR3 DNA reads as TGCAGCGTTGGTCGGGCAAGGAGTGGAGAGACCCAGTACTTC. The encoded protein is CSVGRARSGETQYF.

This clonotype was seen only a few times. The chain joins TRBV7-6 to TRBJ1-1; no reliable D call. The CDR3 covers 14 residues. The germline CDR1 and CDR2 sequences are SGHVS and FNYEAQ. Trimming took off 1 base at V and 1 base at J, with 7 bases between the two ends. The CDR3, as DNA: TGTGCCAGCAGCTTAGGGACGCCGAACACTGAAGCTTTCTTT. Residues: CASSLGTPNTEAFF.

The rearrangement joins TRBV15 to TRBJ2-2; possibly TRBD2 for D (5 bases). From germline, CDR1 is LNHNV and CDR2 YYDKDF (reference sequence). The CDR3 has 18 amino acids. V dropped 8 bases and J dropped 2 bases, with 24 bases sitting between them. Written as DNA, the CDR3 is TGTGCCACCCGCTCTGGGGTTGTCCGGACTTCTAACACCGGGGAGCTGTTTTTT. Translating gives CATRSGVVRTSNTGELFF.

Turning to this clonotype: This may come from a read error, since a much larger clone is one base off. The genes are TRBV6-5 and TRBJ2-3, with 9 bases that match TRBD2. Germline CDR1 is MNHEY and CDR2 is SVGAGI. This CDR3 region has 17 residues. The CDR3 DNA is TGTGCCAGCAGTTACCCTGGACTAGCGCCGAGCACAGATATGCAGTATTTT. This gives the protein CASSYPGLAPSTDMQYF.

Only a few counts were recorded for this clonotype. This sequence joins TRBV10-3 and TRBJ1-5; 9 positions agree with TRBD1. The CDR3 extends over 13 amino acids. Looked up from germline, CDR1 is ENHRY and CDR2 is SYGVKD. With 4 bases clipped from V and 5 bases from J, the junction kept 0 bases outside the gene matches. Written as DNA, the CDR3 is TGTGCCATCAGTGGGACAGGGGATCAGCCCCAGCATTTT. The encoded protein is CAISGTGDQPQHF.

This clonotype came up a few times. CDR3 sequence reads: CASSLTGEGSYEQYF. For the CDR3, the DNA is TGTGCCAGCAGCCTCACAGGGGAGGGGTCCTACGAGCAGTACTTC. The V gene is TRBV9, the J gene TRBJ2-7; the D call may be TRBD1 or TRBD2 (7 bases each). Per the germline V gene, CDR1 is SGDLS and CDR2 is YYNGEE. This CDR3 has 15 residues. The V gene lost 4 bases and the J gene lost 1 base, with 15 bases spanning the gap.

This clonotype was seen ten or more times. The V gene is TRBV20-1, the J gene TRBJ2-6; D not certain. The V and J ends lost 3 bases and 0 bases respectively, with 3 bases between them. The CDR3 runs 13 residues. Germline CDR1 reads DFQATT; CDR2 reads SNEGSKA (reference sequence). The CDR3 sequence: CSASDSGANVLTF. DNA for the CDR3: TGCAGTGCTAGCGACTCTGGGGCCAACGTCCTGACTTTC.

Details on this clonotype: A much larger clone differs from this one at a single base, so this may be a read error. The chain uses TRBV3-1 and TRBJ2-7; perhaps TRBD2 as D (5 bases). The V end was cut by 2 bases, the J end by 10 bases, with 15 bases between. CDR1 and CDR2 from the germline V gene are LGHDT and YNNKEL (reference sequence). The CDR3 consists of 13 residues. Here the CDR3 reads CASSQSTSRDQYF. The DNA of the CDR3 is TGTGCCAGCAGCCAATCCACTTCTCGGGATCAGTACTTC.

The genes are TRBV6-5 and TRBJ1-2; weak D call: TRBD1 (6 bases). CDR3 length: 14 residues. V was pared by 2 bases and J by 2 bases, with 9 bases between. The germline V gene has CDR1 MNHEY and CDR2 SVGAGI. The CDR3 here is CASSYADRNYGYTF. DNA for the CDR3: TGTGCCAGCAGTTACGCGGACAGAAACTATGGCTACACCTTC.

This clonotype appeared once. The V call is TRBV7-2, the J call TRBJ2-7, with 11 bases fitting TRBD2. The CDR3 is made up of 16 amino acids. The V gene end was trimmed by 4 bases and the J gene end by 5 bases; junction bases not matched to a gene: 10. Germline CDR1 is SGHTA and CDR2 is FQGNSA. The CDR3 loop is CASSYSLAGGKDEQYF. In DNA form, the CDR3 reads TGTGCCAGCAGCTACTCGTTAGCGGGAGGGAAGGACGAGCAGTACTTC.

This clonotype was seen only a few times. The chain carries TRBV10-3 and TRBJ2-7, with D uncertain. This CDR3 is 13 amino acids long. V gave up 0 bases and J gave up 1 base, with 4 bases separating them. Germline V lookup: CDR1 ENHRY, CDR2 SYGVKD. The CDR3 nucleotides read TGTGCCATCAGTGAGTCTAGTTCCTACGAGCAGTACTTC. Amino acid sequence: CAISESSSYEQYF.

As for this clonotype: This may stem from a read error, because a much larger clone lies one nucleotide away. This rearrangement joins TRBV28 to TRBJ1-1; D is unresolved. There are 13 residues in the CDR3. The germline V gene has CDR1 MDHEN and CDR2 SYDVKM. CDR3 bases: TGTGCCAGCAGTTTAAGGATGAACTCTGAAGCTTTCTTT. This codes for CASSLRMNSEAFF.

V and J are TRBV29-1 and TRBJ2-7; no reliable D call. Trimming pared 4 bases from V and 0 bases from J, leaving 4 bases between. The CDR3 is made up of 11 amino acids. CDR1 is SQVTM and CDR2 is ANQGSEA in the germline V gene. The DNA for the CDR3 is TGCAGCGTTGCGAGCTCCTACGAGCAGTACTTC. Its protein is CSVASSYEQYF.

V and J are TRBV20-1 and TRBJ1-1, with 7 bases identical to TRBD1. V shed 5 bases, J shed 1 base, and the junction held 10 bases outside the gene matches. Germline V gene lookup returns CDR1 DFQATT and CDR2 SNEGSKA (reference sequence). The CDR3 is 15 amino acids. This CDR3 is CSAPNPGQQNTEAFF. CDR3 DNA: TGCAGTGCTCCTAACCCGGGACAGCAGAACACTGAAGCTTTCTTT.

The CDR3: CAISDPSGANVLTF. For the CDR3, the DNA is TGTGCCATCAGTGACCCCTCTGGGGCCAACGTCCTGACTTTC. V and J are TRBV10-3 and TRBJ2-6; no definite D call. This CDR3 is built from 14 residues. Trimming pared 3 bases from V and 0 bases from J, leaving 3 bases between. The germline CDR1 and CDR2 sequences are ENHRY and SYGVKD.